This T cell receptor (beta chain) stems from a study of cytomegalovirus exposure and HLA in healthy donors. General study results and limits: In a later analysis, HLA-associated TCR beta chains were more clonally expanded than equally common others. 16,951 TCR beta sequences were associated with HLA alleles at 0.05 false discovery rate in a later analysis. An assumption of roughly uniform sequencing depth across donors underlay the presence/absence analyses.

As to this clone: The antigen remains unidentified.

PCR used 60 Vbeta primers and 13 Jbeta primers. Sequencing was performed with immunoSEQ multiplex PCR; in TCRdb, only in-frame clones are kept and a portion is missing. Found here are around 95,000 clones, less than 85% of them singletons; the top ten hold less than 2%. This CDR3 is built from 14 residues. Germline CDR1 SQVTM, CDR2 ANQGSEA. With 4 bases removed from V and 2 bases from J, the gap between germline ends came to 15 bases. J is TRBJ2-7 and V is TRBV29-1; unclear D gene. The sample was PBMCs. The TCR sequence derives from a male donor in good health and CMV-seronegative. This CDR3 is CSVAMNSITYEQYF. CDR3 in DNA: TGCAGCGTTGCAATGAATAGCATCACCTACGAGCAGTACTTC.